Given below is one T cell receptor beta chain in context. Germline loops: CDR1 SQVTM, CDR2 ANQGSEA. Trimming stripped 4 bases from V and 4 bases from J, with 12 bases between. This CDR3 has 13 residues. Arm-PCR of CDR3 regions and iRepertoire HTBI primers were the basis on which TCR beta libraries were built. TCRdb reprocessed the multiplex PCR reads via MiXCR and lists one record per CDR3 protein. The sample carries 550,000 or so distinct CDR3 sequences, 9.5% to 15% recorded once. As to time point: newly diagnosed GD, antithyroid drugs for less than 3 months. After RNA was extracted from PBMCs, the TCR library was made from it. These data are taken from a study of regulatory T cells in long-lasting Graves disease. These data were also reused for a study on T cells in Graves' hyperthyroidism and ophthalmopathy. Turning to that study: Primed by the HTBI set, a first-round RT-PCR was run on the TCR CDR3.

The material was peripheral blood mononuclear cells (PBMCs), obtained at new diagnosis, from a patient treated with antithyroid drugs. This TCR was recovered from a woman aged 25 to 39 with Graves disease. The rearrangement joins TRBV29-1 to TRBJ2-3, with a possible D match to TRBD2 (7 bases). CDR3 nucleotides: TGCAGCGTTGGGGGGGGGGGGCCAGATACGCAGTATTTT. Its translation: CSVGGGGPDTQYF.